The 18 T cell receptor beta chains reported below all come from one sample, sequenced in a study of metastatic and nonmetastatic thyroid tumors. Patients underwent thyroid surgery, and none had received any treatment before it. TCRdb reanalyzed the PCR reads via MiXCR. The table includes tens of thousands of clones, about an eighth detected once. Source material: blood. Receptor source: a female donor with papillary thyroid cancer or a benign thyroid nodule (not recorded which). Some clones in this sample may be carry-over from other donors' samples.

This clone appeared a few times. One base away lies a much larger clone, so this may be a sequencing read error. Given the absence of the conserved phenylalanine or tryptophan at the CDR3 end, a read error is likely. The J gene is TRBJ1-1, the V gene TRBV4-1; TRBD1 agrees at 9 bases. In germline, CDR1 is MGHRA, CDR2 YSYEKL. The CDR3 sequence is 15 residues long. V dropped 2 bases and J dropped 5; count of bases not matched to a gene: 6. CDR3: CASSQRGQGGTEAFS. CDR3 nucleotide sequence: TGCGCCAGCAGCCAAAGGGGACAGGGAGGAACTGAAGCTTTCTCT.

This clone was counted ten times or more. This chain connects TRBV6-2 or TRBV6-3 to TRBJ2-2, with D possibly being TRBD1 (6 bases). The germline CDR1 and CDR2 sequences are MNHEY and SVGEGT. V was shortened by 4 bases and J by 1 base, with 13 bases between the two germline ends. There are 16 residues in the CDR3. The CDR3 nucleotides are TGTGCCAGCAGTTTACAATGGGGGCGGAACACCGGGGAGCTGTTTTTT. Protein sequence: CASSLQWGRNTGELFF.

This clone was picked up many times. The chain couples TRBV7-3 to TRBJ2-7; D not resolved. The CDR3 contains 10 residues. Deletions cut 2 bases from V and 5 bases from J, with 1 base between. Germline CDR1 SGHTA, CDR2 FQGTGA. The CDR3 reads CASSLDEQYF. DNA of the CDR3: TGTGCCAGCAGCTTAGACGAGCAGTACTTC.

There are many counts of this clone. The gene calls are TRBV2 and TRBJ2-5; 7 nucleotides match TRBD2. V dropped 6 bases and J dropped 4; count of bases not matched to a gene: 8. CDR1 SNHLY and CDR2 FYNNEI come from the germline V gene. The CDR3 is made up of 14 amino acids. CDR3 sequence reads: CASSFWGGIETQYF. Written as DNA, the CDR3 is TGTGCCAGCAGCTTCTGGGGGGGTATAGAGACCCAGTACTTC.

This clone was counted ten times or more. CDR3 coding DNA: TGTGCCAGCAGCTTAGGATTTAGTCAGGGGGAGACCCAGTACTTC. This sequence encodes CASSLGFSQGETQYF. The chain uses TRBV7-8 and TRBJ2-5; weak D call: TRBD1 (6 bases). Germline CDR1 reads SGHVS; CDR2 reads FQNEAQ. The CDR3 loop spans 15 amino acids. V lost 1 base to trimming and J lost 5 bases, with 14 bases between them.

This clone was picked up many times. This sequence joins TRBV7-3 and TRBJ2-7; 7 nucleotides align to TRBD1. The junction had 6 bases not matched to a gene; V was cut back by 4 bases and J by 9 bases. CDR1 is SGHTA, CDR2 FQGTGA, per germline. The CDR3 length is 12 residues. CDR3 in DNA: TGTGCCAGCAGCTCGAAACAGGGGTGGCAGTACTTC. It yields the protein CASSSKQGWQYF.

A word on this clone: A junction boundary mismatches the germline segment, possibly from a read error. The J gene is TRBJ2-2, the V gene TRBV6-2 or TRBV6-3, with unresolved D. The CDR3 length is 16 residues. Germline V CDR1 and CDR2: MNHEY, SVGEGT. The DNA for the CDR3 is TGTGCCAGCAGCTACTCGAGTAGGGCTATATACGGGGAGCTGTTTTTT. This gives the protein CASSYSSRAIYGELFF.

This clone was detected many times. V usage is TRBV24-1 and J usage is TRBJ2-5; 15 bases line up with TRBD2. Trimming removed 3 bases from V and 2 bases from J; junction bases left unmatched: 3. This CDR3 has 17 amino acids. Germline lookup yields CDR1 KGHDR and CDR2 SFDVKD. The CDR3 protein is CATSDPGTSGGQETQYF. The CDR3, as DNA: TGTGCCACCAGTGATCCAGGGACTAGCGGGGGGCAAGAGACCCAGTACTTC.

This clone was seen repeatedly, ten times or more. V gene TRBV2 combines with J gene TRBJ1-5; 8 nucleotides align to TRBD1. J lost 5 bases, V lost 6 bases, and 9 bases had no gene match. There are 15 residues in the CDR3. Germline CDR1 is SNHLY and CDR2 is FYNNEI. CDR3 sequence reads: CASRYRTGYDQPQHF. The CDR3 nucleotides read TGTGCCAGCAGGTACCGGACAGGGTACGATCAGCCCCAGCATTTT.

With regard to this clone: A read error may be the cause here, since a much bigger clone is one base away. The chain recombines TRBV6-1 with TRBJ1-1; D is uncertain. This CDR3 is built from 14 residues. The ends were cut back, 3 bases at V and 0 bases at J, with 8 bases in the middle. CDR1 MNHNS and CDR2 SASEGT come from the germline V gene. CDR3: CASSESKVNTEAFF. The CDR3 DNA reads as TGTGCCAGCAGTGAGTCGAAGGTGAACACTGAAGCTTTCTTT.

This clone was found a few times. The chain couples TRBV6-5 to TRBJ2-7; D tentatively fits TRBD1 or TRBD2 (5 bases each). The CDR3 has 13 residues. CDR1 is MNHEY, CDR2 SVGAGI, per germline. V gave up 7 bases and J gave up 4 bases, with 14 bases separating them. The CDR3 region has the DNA TGTGCCAGCATTACCGGGACGGAATACGAGCAGTACTTC. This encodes CASITGTEYEQYF.

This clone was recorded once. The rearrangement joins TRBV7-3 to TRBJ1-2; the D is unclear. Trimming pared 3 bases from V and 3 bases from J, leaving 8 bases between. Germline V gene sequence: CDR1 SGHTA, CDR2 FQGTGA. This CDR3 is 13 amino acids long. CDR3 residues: CASSLTVDYGYTF. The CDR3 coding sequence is TGTGCCAGCAGCTTGACGGTGGACTATGGCTACACCTTC.

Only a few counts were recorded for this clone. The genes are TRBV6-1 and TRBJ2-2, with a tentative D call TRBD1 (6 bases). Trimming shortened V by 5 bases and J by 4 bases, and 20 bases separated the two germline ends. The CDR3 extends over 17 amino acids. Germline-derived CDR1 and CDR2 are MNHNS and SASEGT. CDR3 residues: CASSLNRAAIGTGELFF. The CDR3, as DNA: TGTGCCAGCAGTTTAAACAGGGCGGCTATCGGCACCGGGGAGCTGTTTTTT.

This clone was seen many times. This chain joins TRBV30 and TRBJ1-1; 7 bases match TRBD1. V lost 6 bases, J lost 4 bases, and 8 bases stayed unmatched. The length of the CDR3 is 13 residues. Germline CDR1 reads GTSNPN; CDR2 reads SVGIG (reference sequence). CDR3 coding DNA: TGTGCCTGTTCGACAGGGTGGATCACTGAAGCTTTCTTT. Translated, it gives CACSTGWITEAFF.

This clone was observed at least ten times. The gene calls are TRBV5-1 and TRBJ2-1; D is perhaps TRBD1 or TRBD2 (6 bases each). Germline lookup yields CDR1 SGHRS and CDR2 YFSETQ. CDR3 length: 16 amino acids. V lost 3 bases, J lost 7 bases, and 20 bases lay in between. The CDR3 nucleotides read TGCGCCAGCAGCTGGACTTGGGGGGCGATTGGGAATGAGCAGTTCTTC. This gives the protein CASSWTWGAIGNEQFF.

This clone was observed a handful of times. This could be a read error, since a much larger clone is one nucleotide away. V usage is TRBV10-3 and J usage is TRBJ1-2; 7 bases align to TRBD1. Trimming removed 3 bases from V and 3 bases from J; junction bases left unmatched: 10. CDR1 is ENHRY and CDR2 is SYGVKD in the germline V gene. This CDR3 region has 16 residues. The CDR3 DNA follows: TGTGCCATCAGTGACGCCTCTCGACAGGGTGACTATGGCTACACCTTC. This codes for CAISDASRQGDYGYTF.

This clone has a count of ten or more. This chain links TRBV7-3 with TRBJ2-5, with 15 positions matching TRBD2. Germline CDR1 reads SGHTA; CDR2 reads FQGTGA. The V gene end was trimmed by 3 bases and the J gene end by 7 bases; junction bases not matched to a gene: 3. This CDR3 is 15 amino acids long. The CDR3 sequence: CASSLGLAGGGTQYF. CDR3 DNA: TGTGCCAGCAGCTTGGGACTAGCGGGAGGAGGGACCCAGTACTTC.

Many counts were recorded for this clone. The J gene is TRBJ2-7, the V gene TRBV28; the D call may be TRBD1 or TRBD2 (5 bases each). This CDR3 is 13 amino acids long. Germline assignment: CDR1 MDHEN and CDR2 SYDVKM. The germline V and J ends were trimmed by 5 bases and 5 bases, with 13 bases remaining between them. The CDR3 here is CASSPPGAHEQYF. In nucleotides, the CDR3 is TGTGCCAGCAGTCCCCCCGGGGCCCACGAGCAGTACTTC.